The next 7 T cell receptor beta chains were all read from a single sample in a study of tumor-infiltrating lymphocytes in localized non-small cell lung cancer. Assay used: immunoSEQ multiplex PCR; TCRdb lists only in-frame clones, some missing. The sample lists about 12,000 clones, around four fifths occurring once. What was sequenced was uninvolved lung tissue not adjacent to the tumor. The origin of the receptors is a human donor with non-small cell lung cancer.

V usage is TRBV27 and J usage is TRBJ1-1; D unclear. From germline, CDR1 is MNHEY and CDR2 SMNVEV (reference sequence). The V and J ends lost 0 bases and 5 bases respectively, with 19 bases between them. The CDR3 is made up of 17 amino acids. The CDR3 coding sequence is TGTGCCAGCAGTTTATCCCACGGAGGTTCTAGGAGAACTGAAGCTTTCTTT. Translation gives CASSLSHGGSRRTEAFF.

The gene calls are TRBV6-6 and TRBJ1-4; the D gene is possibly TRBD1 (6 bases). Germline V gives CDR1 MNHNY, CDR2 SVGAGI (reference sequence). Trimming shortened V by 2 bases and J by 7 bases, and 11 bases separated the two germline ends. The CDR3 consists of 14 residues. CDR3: CASSYARTAEKLFF. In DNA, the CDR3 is TGTGCCAGCAGTTACGCCAGGACAGCTGAAAAACTGTTTTTT.

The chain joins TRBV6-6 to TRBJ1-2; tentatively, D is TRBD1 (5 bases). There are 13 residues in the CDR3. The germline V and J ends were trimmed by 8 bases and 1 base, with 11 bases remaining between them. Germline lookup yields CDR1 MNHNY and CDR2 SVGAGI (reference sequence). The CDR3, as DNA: TGTGCCAGCGGGGGGGAAATTAACTATGGCTACACCTTC. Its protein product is CASGGEINYGYTF.

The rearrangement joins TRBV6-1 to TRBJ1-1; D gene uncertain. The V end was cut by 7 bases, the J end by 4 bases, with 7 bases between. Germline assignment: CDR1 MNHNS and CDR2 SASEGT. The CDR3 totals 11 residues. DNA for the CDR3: TGTGCCAGCAAAAAAGGCACTGAAGCTTTCTTT. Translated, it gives CASKKGTEAFF.

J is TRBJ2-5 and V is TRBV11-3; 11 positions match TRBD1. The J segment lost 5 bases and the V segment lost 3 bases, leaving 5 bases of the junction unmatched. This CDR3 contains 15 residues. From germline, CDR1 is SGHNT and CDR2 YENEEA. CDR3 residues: CASSFPGQGGETQYF. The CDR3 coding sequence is TGTGCCAGCAGCTTTCCGGGACAGGGGGGCGAGACCCAGTACTTC.

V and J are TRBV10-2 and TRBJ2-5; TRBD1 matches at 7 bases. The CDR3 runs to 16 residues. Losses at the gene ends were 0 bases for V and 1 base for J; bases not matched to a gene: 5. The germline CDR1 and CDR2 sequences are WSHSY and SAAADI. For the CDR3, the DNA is TGCGCCAGCAGTGAGTCCTGGGACAGCTTCCAAGAGACCCAGTACTTC. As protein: CASSESWDSFQETQYF.

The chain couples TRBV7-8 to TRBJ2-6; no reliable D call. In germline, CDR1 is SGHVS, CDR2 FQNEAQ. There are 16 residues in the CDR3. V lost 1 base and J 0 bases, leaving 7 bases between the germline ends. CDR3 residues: CASSLGSRSGANVLTF. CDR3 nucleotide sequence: TGTGCCAGCAGCTTAGGTTCCCGCTCTGGGGCCAACGTCCTGACTTTC.